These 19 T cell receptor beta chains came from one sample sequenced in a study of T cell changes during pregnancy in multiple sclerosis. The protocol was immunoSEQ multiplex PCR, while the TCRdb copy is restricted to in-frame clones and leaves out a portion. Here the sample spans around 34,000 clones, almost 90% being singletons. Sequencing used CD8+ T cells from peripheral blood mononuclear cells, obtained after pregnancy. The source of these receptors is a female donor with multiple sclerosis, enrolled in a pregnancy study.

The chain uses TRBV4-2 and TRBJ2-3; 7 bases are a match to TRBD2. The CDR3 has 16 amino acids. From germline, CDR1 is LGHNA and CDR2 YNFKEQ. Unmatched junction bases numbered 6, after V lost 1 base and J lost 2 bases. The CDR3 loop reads CASSQGVGRDTDTQYF. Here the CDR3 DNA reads TGTGCCAGCAGCCAAGGGGTGGGGAGGGACACAGATACGCAGTATTTT.

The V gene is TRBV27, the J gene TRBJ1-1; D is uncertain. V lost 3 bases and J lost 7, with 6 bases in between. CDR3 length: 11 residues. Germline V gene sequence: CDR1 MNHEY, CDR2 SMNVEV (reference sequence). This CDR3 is CASSFAGEAFF. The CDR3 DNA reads TGTGCCAGCAGTTTTGCCGGTGAAGCTTTCTTT.

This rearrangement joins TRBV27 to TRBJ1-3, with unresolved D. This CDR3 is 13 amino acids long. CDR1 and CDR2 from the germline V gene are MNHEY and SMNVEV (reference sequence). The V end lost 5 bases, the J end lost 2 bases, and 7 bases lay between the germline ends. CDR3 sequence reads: CASSPLAGNTIYF. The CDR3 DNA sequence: TGTGCCAGCAGTCCCCTCGCTGGAAACACCATATATTTT.

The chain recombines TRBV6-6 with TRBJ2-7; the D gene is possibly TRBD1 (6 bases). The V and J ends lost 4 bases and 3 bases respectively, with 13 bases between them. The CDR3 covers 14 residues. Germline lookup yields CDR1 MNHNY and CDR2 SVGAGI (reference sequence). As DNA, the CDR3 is TGTGCCAGCAGTTTACAGGGCCTTGACTACGAGCAGTACTTC. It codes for CASSLQGLDYEQYF.

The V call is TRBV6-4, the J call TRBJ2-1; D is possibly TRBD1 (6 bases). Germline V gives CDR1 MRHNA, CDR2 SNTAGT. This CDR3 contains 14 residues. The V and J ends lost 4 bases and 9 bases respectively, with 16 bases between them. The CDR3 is CASSGGGEQGEQFF. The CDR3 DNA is TGTGCCAGCAGTGGAGGGGGTGAGCAGGGTGAGCAGTTCTTC.

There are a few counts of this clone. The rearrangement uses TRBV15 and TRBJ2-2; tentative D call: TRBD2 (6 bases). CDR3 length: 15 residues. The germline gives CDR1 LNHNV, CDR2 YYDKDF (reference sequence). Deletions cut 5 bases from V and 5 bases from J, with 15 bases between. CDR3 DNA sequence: TGTGCCACCAGCCCGGGGACTTCTCTTACCGGGGAGCTGTTTTTT. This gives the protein CATSPGTSLTGELFF.

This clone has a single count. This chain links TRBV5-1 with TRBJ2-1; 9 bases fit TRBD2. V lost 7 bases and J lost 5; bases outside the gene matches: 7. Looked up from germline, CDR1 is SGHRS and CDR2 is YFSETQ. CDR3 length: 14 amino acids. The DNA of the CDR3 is TGCGCCAGCCGCATGCGGGGGGGTAACAATGAGCAGTTCTTC. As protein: CASRMRGGNNEQFF.

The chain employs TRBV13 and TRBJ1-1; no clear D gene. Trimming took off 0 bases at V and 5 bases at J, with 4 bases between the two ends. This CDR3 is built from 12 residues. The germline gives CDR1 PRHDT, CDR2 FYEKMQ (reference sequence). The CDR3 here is CASSLGRTEAFF. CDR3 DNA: TGTGCCAGCAGCTTAGGCCGGACTGAAGCTTTCTTT.

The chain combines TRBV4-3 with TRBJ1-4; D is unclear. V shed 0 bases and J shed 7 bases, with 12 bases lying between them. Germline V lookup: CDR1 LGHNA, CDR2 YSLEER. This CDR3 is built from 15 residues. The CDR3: CASSQDLASGEKLFF. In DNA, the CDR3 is TGCGCCAGCAGCCAAGATTTGGCAAGTGGTGAAAAACTGTTTTTT.

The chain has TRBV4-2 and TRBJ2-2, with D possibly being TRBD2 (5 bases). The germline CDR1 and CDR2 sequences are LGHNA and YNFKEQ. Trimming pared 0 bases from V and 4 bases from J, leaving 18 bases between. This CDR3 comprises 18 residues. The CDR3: CASSQDGESVSPTGELFF. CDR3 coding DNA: TGTGCCAGCAGCCAAGATGGGGAGAGTGTCAGCCCCACCGGGGAGCTGTTTTTT.

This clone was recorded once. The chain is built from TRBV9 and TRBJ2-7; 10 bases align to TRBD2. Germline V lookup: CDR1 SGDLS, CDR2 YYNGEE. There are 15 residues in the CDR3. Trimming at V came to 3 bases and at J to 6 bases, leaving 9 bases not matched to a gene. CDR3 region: CASSGVAGGPSEQYF. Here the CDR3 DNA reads TGTGCCAGCAGCGGAGTAGCGGGGGGCCCTTCCGAGCAGTACTTC.

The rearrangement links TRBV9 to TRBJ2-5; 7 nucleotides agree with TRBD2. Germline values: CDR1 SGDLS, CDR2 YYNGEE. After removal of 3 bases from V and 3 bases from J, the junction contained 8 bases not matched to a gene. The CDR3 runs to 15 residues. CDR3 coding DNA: TGTGCCAGCAGCGCCGGTCTGAGCGGGGAAGAGACCCAGTACTTC. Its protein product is CASSAGLSGEETQYF.

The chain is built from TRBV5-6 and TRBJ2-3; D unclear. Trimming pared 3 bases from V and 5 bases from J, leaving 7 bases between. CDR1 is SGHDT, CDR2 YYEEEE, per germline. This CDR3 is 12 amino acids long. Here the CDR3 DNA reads TGTGCCAGCAGCTCCAGTGGAGATACGCAGTATTTT. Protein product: CASSSSGDTQYF.

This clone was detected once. The CDR3 bases are TGTGCCAGCAGCCAAGATAATCAGGGGTTTCGTGGCTACACCTTC. It is translated as CASSQDNQGFRGYTF. V gene TRBV14 combines with J gene TRBJ1-2; tentatively, D is TRBD1 (6 bases). The CDR3 has 15 amino acids. The germline CDR1 and CDR2 sequences are SGHDN and FVKESK. V lost 0 bases to trimming and J lost 7 bases, with 15 bases between them.

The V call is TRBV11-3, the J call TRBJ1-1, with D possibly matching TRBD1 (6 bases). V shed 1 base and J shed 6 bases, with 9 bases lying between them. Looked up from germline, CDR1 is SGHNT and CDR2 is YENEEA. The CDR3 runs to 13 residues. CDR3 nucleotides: TGTGCCAGCAGCTTAGTACCAGGGGCTGAAGCTTTCTTT. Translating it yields CASSLVPGAEAFF.

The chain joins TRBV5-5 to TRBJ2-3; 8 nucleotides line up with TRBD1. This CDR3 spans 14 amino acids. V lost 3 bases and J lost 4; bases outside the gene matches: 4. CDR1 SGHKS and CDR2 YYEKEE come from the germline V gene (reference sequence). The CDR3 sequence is CASSSDRAPDTQYF. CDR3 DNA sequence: TGTGCCAGCAGCTCGGACAGGGCACCAGATACGCAGTATTTT.

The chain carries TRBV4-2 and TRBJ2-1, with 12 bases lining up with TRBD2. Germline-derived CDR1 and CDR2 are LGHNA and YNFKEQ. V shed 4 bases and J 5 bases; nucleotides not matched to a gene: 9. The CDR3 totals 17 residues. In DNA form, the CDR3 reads TGTGCCAGCAGCCTCCTAGCGGGGGGGCCTATTAACAATGAGCAGTTCTTC. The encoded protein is CASSLLAGGPINNEQFF.

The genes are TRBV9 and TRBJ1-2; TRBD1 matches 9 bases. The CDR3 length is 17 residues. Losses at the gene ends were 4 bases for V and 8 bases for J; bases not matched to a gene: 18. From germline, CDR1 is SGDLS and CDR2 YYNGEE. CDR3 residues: CASSTRTGDPGKRGYTF. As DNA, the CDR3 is TGTGCCAGCAGCACCCGGACAGGGGACCCAGGGAAACGAGGCTACACCTTC.

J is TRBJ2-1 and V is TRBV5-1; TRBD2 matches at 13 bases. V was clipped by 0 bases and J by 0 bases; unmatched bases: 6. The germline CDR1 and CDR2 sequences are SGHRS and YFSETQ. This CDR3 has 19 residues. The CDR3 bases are TGCGCCAGCAGCTTGGGACTAGCGGGGGGCTCGAGCTCCTACAATGAGCAGTTCTTC. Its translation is CASSLGLAGGSSSYNEQFF.